This T cell receptor (beta chain) comes out of a study of cytomegalovirus exposure and HLA in healthy donors. Whole-study results and caveats: As a later analysis showed, a missense DCLRE1C variant was linked to trimming of TCR beta V- and J-genes. The study recorded 164 TCR beta chains that were cytomegalovirus-associated.

Primers included in the PCR were 60 Vbeta and 13 Jbeta primers. Sequencing used immunoSEQ multiplex PCR; TCRdb keeps in-frame clones, though not all of them. Of roughly 180,000 clones detected, over 75% appear once; the ten largest clones hold over 13%. The CDR3 sequence is 14 residues long. Germline V CDR1 and CDR2: SGHTA, FQGTGA. J lost 14 bases, V lost 2 bases, and 9 bases had no gene match. This clone has a single count. Its antigen is unknown. The genes are TRBV7-3 and TRBJ2-3, with 11 positions matching TRBD2. The material sequenced was PBMCs. The TCR was taken from a man in his fifties in good health and CMV-seropositive. DNA of the CDR3: TGTGCCAGCAGCTTAGCACTAGCGGGGGCCCATGTGTATTTT. Amino acid sequence: CASSLALAGAHVYF.